A single sample gave rise to the 27 T cell receptor beta chains below, sequenced in a study of cytomegalovirus exposure and HLA in healthy donors. Primers included in the PCR were 60 Vbeta and 13 Jbeta primers. Assay used: immunoSEQ multiplex PCR; TCRdb lists only in-frame clones, some missing. The sample yields roughly 200,000 clones, 81% seen once. Sequenced material: PBMCs. The receptors derive from a man aged 40-49 years in good health and CMV-seropositive.

This clone came up once. The CDR3 nucleotides are TGTGCCAGCAGCTCTCGTTTTGGGACAGGGGGCGTCTATGGCTACACCTTC. Translation: CASSSRFGTGGVYGYTF. The chain uses TRBV7-8 and TRBJ1-2; 12 bases line up with TRBD1. CDR3 length equals 17 residues. Germline assignment: CDR1 SGHVS and CDR2 FQNEAQ. V was clipped by 4 bases and J by 4 bases; unmatched bases: 10.

The chain combines TRBV9 with TRBJ2-5; 7 bases are shared with TRBD1. The CDR3 is 15 amino acids. Trimming took 2 bases from V and 0 from J; bases not matched to a gene: 4. CDR1 and CDR2 (germline): SGDLS, YYNGEE. The CDR3 loop reads CASSVTGAYQETQYF. For the CDR3, the DNA is TGTGCCAGCAGCGTTACAGGGGCCTACCAAGAGACCCAGTACTTC.

The chain carries TRBV5-5 and TRBJ2-1; TRBD1 might be the D (6 bases). The length of the CDR3 is 14 residues. CDR1 is SGHKS and CDR2 is YYEKEE in the germline V gene (reference sequence). V was clipped by 5 bases and J by 5 bases, with 14 bases between them. The CDR3 reads CASSSPGDDNEQFF. Written as DNA, the CDR3 is TGTGCCAGCAGTTCCCCAGGGGATGACAATGAGCAGTTCTTC.

In this sample, this clone turned up once. J is TRBJ2-6 and V is TRBV2; TRBD1 aligns across 8 bases. The CDR3 runs 15 residues. Germline V gene lookup returns CDR1 SNHLY and CDR2 FYNNEI. The junction had 4 bases not matched to a gene; V was cut back by 6 bases and J by 3 bases. As DNA, the CDR3 is TGTGCCAGCAGAGTACAGGGGGTTGGGGCCAACGTCCTGACTTTC. Amino acid sequence: CASRVQGVGANVLTF.

This clone showed up just once. The V gene is TRBV4-1, the J gene TRBJ2-7, with TRBD1 identical over 7 bases. Trimming removed 3 bases from V and 2 bases from J; junction bases left unmatched: 10. This CDR3 is built from 16 residues. Per the germline V gene, CDR1 is MGHRA and CDR2 is YSYEKL. CDR3 DNA: TGCGCCAGCAGCCAGTCCACAGGGGTAAAGACCTACGAGCAGTACTTC. Protein: CASSQSTGVKTYEQYF.

This clone came up once. V usage is TRBV15 and J usage is TRBJ2-1; 9 nucleotides agree with TRBD1. Trimming took 2 bases from V and 3 from J; bases not matched to a gene: 5. CDR1 and CDR2 from the germline V gene are LNHNV and YYDKDF (reference sequence). The CDR3 has 16 residues. In DNA form, the CDR3 reads TGTGCCACCAGCAGAATACGACAGGGGGACTACAATGAGCAGTTCTTC. Its protein is CATSRIRQGDYNEQFF.

The gene calls are TRBV19 and TRBJ2-7, with D tentatively TRBD1 (5 bases). This CDR3 has 15 residues. CDR1 and CDR2 (germline): LNHDA, SQIVND (reference sequence). V was shortened by 0 bases and J by 3 bases, with 12 bases between the two germline ends. The CDR3 reads CASSIDLSDSYEQYF. Written as DNA, the CDR3 is TGTGCCAGTAGTATAGACCTCTCCGACAGCTACGAGCAGTACTTC.

This chain uses TRBV9 with TRBJ2-4; D is perhaps TRBD1 (6 bases). CDR3 length: 14 residues. Germline V gene lookup returns CDR1 SGDLS and CDR2 YYNGEE. Trimming took 4 bases from V and 7 from J, leaving 15 bases between them. The CDR3 DNA reads TGTGCCAGCAGCCCTCCTTGGGGGCAGAACATTCAGTACTTC. It encodes CASSPPWGQNIQYF.

The sample holds one count of this clone. The rearrangement links TRBV28 to TRBJ2-2; possibly TRBD2 for D (6 bases). Germline assignment: CDR1 MDHEN and CDR2 SYDVKM. V was pared by 2 bases and J by 5 bases, with 12 bases between. The CDR3 contains 15 residues. As DNA, the CDR3 is TGTGCCAGCAGTTTAGGGCTAGCGCGAACCGGGGAGCTGTTTTTT. Protein: CASSLGLARTGELFF. The variable domain in full, completed from reference TRBV28 and TRBJ2-2, reads DVKVTQSSRYLVKRTGEKVFLECVQDMDHENMFWYRQDPGLGLRLIYFSYDVKMKEKGDIPEGYSVSREKKERFSLILESASTNQTSMYLCASSLGLARTGELFFGEGSRLTVL.

This clone was seen more than once but under ten times. The V gene is TRBV6-5, the J gene TRBJ2-7; 14 nucleotides line up with TRBD2. Trimming at V came to 5 bases and at J to 7 bases, leaving 4 bases not matched to a gene. Per the germline V gene, CDR1 is MNHEY and CDR2 is SVGAGI. The CDR3 spans 14 residues. The CDR3 sequence is CASSRTSGRYEQYF. DNA for the CDR3: TGTGCCAGCAGTCGGACTAGCGGGAGGTATGAGCAGTACTTC.

V gene TRBV12-5 combines with J gene TRBJ2-2; 12 bases agree with TRBD2. Germline V gives CDR1 LGHNT, CDR2 FRNRAP. CDR3 size: 17 residues. V lost 7 bases and J lost 6; bases outside the gene matches: 12. For the CDR3, the DNA is TGTGCTAGTGCCTCTAGCGGGAGGGCCTCGGACGCCGGGGAGCTGTTTTTT. Residues: CASASSGRASDAGELFF.

This clone was counted only a few times. The chain uses TRBV11-1 and TRBJ2-5; TRBD2 might be the D (6 bases). The CDR3 sequence is 15 residues long. Per the germline V gene, CDR1 is SGHAT and CDR2 is FQDESV (reference sequence). V was shortened by 5 bases and J by 5 bases, with 18 bases between the two germline ends. The CDR3 DNA sequence: TGTGCCAGCAGCCTGATGGGGGACTTAGGGGAGACCCAGTACTTC. Amino acids: CASSLMGDLGETQYF.

V and J are TRBV7-8 and TRBJ2-6, with 9 bases matching TRBD2. V shed 6 bases, J shed 1 base, and the junction held 16 bases outside the gene matches. Germline-derived CDR1 and CDR2 are SGHVS and FQNEAQ. This CDR3 has 20 amino acids. CDR3 nucleotide sequence: TGTGCCAGCAGAGAAAGTGGGGTAGCGGGAGTCAAGTCTGGGGCCAACGTCCTGACTTTC. It translates to CASRESGVAGVKSGANVLTF.

The chain employs TRBV5-6 and TRBJ2-7; D perhaps matches TRBD2 (6 bases). This CDR3 has 12 amino acids. The V end was cut by 2 bases, the J end by 6 bases, with 9 bases between. Germline-derived CDR1 and CDR2 are SGHDT and YYEEEE. As DNA, the CDR3 is TGTGCCAGCAGCTTCGCGGGAAGCGAGCAGTACTTC. This sequence encodes CASSFAGSEQYF. The entire variable domain, with the rest obtained from reference TRBV5-6 and TRBJ2-7, is as follows: DAGVTQSPTHLIKTRGQQVTLRCSPKSGHDTVSWYQQALGQGPQFIFQYYEEEERQRGNFPDRFSGHQFPNYSSELNVNALLLGDSALYLCASSFAGSEQYFGPGTRLTVT.

This rearrangement joins TRBV13 to TRBJ2-7, with TRBD1 as a possible D gene (6 bases). The germline gives CDR1 PRHDT, CDR2 FYEKMQ (reference sequence). Trimming stripped 3 bases from V and 6 bases from J, with 12 bases between. The CDR3 length is 13 residues. Here the CDR3 DNA reads TGTGCCAGCAGCTTTAGATCAGGGGTCGAGCAGTACTTC. Residues: CASSFRSGVEQYF.

As to this clone: One end of the junction fails to match germline, which may point to a read error. This chain joins TRBV6-1 and TRBJ1-2; 7 bases line up with TRBD1. Germline CDR1 reads MNHNS; CDR2 reads SASEGT. The CDR3 has 18 residues. The chain's CDR3 is CAGSEVRAVGGDVYGYTF. The DNA of the CDR3 is TGTGCCGGCAGTGAAGTCCGGGCAGTAGGGGGCGACGTCTATGGCTACACCTTC.

The rearrangement joins TRBV14 to TRBJ2-5; 11 nucleotides line up with TRBD2. CDR1 and CDR2 (germline): SGHDN, FVKESK. The CDR3 loop spans 17 amino acids. After removal of 4 bases from V and 5 bases from J, the junction contained 12 bases not matched to a gene. The CDR3 sequence is CASSPFSGRARLETQYF. In nucleotides, the CDR3 is TGTGCCAGCAGCCCTTTTAGCGGGAGGGCCAGGTTGGAGACCCAGTACTTC.

J is TRBJ2-3 and V is TRBV15, with D perhaps matching TRBD2 (6 bases). From germline, CDR1 is LNHNV and CDR2 YYDKDF (reference sequence). V gave up 0 bases and J gave up 0 bases, with 19 bases separating them. The CDR3 length is 19 residues. The CDR3 DNA follows: TGTGCCACCAGCAGAGATCGGATAAAAGCGGGTCTGAGCACAGATACGCAGTATTTT. Protein: CATSRDRIKAGLSTDTQYF.

The chain joins TRBV18 to TRBJ2-1; TRBD1 aligns across 9 bases. Germline V gene lookup returns CDR1 KGHSH and CDR2 LQKENI. V was clipped by 3 bases and J by 4 bases; unmatched bases: 1. The CDR3 length is 14 residues. CDR3 bases: TGTGCCAGCTCACCGGACAGGGGATACAATGAGCAGTTCTTC. This translates into CASSPDRGYNEQFF.

In nucleotides, the CDR3 is TGTGCCAGCGGGGGAGGGTTCAATGATGGCTACGAGCAGTACTTC. This gives the protein CASGGGFNDGYEQYF. The chain couples TRBV6-1 to TRBJ2-7; 7 bases agree with TRBD2. CDR3 length: 15 residues. Germline values: CDR1 MNHNS, CDR2 SASEGT. V dropped 8 bases and J dropped 3; count of bases not matched to a gene: 13.

J is TRBJ2-6 and V is TRBV5-6; the D gene is possibly TRBD1 (5 bases). The CDR3 has 15 amino acids. Trimming removed 4 bases from V and 2 bases from J, with 10 bases in between. Looked up from germline, CDR1 is SGHDT and CDR2 is YYEEEE. The chain's CDR3 is CASSLQDPGANVLTF. DNA for the CDR3: TGTGCCAGCAGCCTACAGGACCCTGGGGCCAACGTCCTGACTTTC.

J is TRBJ2-7 and V is TRBV6-5, with a tentative D call TRBD1 (6 bases). V was pared by 5 bases and J by 9 bases, with 17 bases between. CDR3 length: 13 residues. Germline CDR1 reads MNHEY; CDR2 reads SVGAGI. The CDR3 spells CASSPQGPRGQYF. The CDR3 DNA sequence: TGTGCCAGCAGTCCCCAGGGCCCCAGGGGGCAGTACTTC.

In DNA, the CDR3 is TGCGCCAGCAGCTTGGAGCCCAGGCCCTATGGCTACACCTTC. Protein sequence: CASSLEPRPYGYTF. V gene TRBV5-1 combines with J gene TRBJ1-2; D not resolved. The CDR3 extends over 14 amino acids. In germline, CDR1 is SGHRS, CDR2 YFSETQ. The V end was cut by 0 bases, the J end by 4 bases, with 10 bases between.

The rearrangement joins TRBV4-3 to TRBJ1-6; weak D call: TRBD1 (6 bases). The CDR3 spans 17 residues. The V gene lost 4 bases and the J gene lost 0 bases, with 13 bases spanning the gap. From germline, CDR1 is LGHNA and CDR2 YSLEER. CDR3 DNA: TGCGCCAGCAGCCGCGGAGAACAGGGCTCCTATAATTCACCCCTCCACTTT. It codes for CASSRGEQGSYNSPLHF.

The rearrangement links TRBV27 to TRBJ2-7; D unclear. There are 14 residues in the CDR3. Germline loops: CDR1 MNHEY, CDR2 SMNVEV (reference sequence). The V end lost 5 bases, the J end lost 4 bases, and 15 bases lay between the germline ends. CDR3 region: CASSPYATVYEQYF. DNA for the CDR3: TGTGCCAGCAGTCCCTACGCCACAGTTTACGAGCAGTACTTC.

This clone showed up just a few times. The rearrangement joins TRBV4-1 to TRBJ2-2; TRBD1 matches 7 bases. CDR1 and CDR2 (germline): MGHRA, YSYEKL. The CDR3 extends over 14 amino acids. Trimming at V came to 4 bases and at J to 6 bases, leaving 5 bases not matched to a gene. Written as DNA, the CDR3 is TGCGCCAGCAGCCCCGACAGGGCCCCCGGGGAGCTGTTTTTT. Its protein product is CASSPDRAPGELFF.

The rearrangement links TRBV4-1 to TRBJ1-6; D perhaps matches TRBD1 (6 bases). Trimming removed 2 bases from V and 4 bases from J, with 9 bases in between. Germline CDR1 is MGHRA and CDR2 is YSYEKL. The CDR3 covers 15 residues. In nucleotides, the CDR3 is TGCGCCAGCAGCCAACCGGACAGATATAATTCACCCCTCCACTTT. Translated: CASSQPDRYNSPLHF.